This passage covers 4 T cell receptor beta chains from one sample sequenced in a study of blood T cell repertoires in COVID-19 (TCRdb year 2020). Library preparation employed the immunoSEQ multiplex PCR assay. TCRdb obtained this table from immuneACCESS and retained in-frame rearrangements with V and J assigned. These tables miss some clones; where compared with another copy, unresolved V genes account for less than half of the shortfall, and the remainder is unexplained. Recorded for this sample are roughly 27,000 clones; 80% to 90% of them occurred a single time. The ten top clones hold more than 9% of the sample. Input material: peripheral blood. Receptors were obtained from a human donor in a cohort sampled during active COVID-19.

The rearrangement links TRBV28 to TRBJ1-5; D is perhaps TRBD1 (5 bases). The CDR3 consists of 14 residues. Trimming cost V 5 bases and J 7 bases, with 15 bases left between them. Germline loops: CDR1 MDHEN, CDR2 SYDVKM. CDR3 sequence: CASSAGIVNQPQHF. Written as DNA, the CDR3 is TGTGCCAGCAGTGCAGGGATCGTGAACCAGCCCCAGCATTTT.

This chain joins TRBV11-2 and TRBJ2-1; 7 nucleotides match TRBD1. Germline trimming cut 5 bases from V and 3 bases from J; bases unmatched to any gene: 4. The CDR3 covers 14 residues. Germline CDR1 reads SGHAT; CDR2 reads FQNNGV. CDR3 in DNA: TGTGCCAGCAGCGCGACAGGGATCTACAATGAGCAGTTCTTC. Translated: CASSATGIYNEQFF. Full variable domain (rest looked up from reference TRBV11-2 and TRBJ2-1): EAGVAQSPRYKIIEKRQSVAFWCNPISGHATLYWYQQILGQGPKLLIQFQNNGVVDDSQLPKDRFSAERLKGVDSTLKIQPAKLEDSAVYLCASSATGIYNEQFFGPGTRLTVL.

V usage is TRBV7-3 and J usage is TRBJ2-2; the match to TRBD2 covers 9 bases. Trimming cost V 6 bases and J 4 bases; bases outside gene matches: 3. Germline V CDR1 and CDR2: SGHTA, FQGTGA. The CDR3 has 14 amino acids. The CDR3 DNA reads TGTGCCAGCAGGGTAGCGGGGGTCACCGGGGAGCTGTTTTTT. This encodes CASRVAGVTGELFF. Full variable domain (missing parts from reference TRBV7-3 and TRBJ2-2): GAGVSQTPSNKVTEKGKYVELRCDPISGHTALYWYRQSLGQGPEFLIYFQGTGAADDSGLPNDRFFAVRPEGSVSTLKIQRTERGDSAVYLCASRVAGVTGELFFGEGSRLTVL.

This clone is large by share. The chain uses TRBV28 and TRBJ2-1; 12 bases are shared with TRBD2. The CDR3 has 14 amino acids. After removal of 7 bases from V and 6 bases from J, the junction contained 4 bases not matched to a gene. Per germline, CDR1 MDHEN and CDR2 SYDVKM. Here the CDR3 DNA reads TGTGCCAGCACCTGGACTAGCGGGGTCAATGAGCAGTTCTTC. Protein sequence: CASTWTSGVNEQFF.